This T cell receptor (beta chain) was recovered during a study of a mutant IDH1 vaccine in newly diagnosed glioma. Germline V lookup: CDR1 MGHDK, CDR2 SYGVNS. This CDR3 contains 13 residues. Trimming removed 5 bases at V and 7 bases at J, with 14 bases between. Concerning this clone itself: Its antigen is still unknown.

The table came from immunoSEQ multiplex PCR; TCRdb's copy has only in-frame clones and leaves some out. Of about 24,000 clones in the sample, 82% are singletons; the top ten hold under 4%. Noted time point: week 47, end of study. All doses held 300 ug of mutant IDH1 20-mer peptide, with topical imiquimod. The material was PBMCs, obtained from a glioma patient whose treatment included an IDH1 peptide vaccine. V gene TRBV25-1 combines with J gene TRBJ1-2, with D unresolved. The receptor's source is a middle-aged man with glioma. Some clones in this sample may be carry-over from other donors' samples. This CDR3 is CASSFLGRTGYTF. The CDR3 coding sequence is TGTGCCAGCAGTTTCCTCGGACGGACTGGCTACACCTTC.